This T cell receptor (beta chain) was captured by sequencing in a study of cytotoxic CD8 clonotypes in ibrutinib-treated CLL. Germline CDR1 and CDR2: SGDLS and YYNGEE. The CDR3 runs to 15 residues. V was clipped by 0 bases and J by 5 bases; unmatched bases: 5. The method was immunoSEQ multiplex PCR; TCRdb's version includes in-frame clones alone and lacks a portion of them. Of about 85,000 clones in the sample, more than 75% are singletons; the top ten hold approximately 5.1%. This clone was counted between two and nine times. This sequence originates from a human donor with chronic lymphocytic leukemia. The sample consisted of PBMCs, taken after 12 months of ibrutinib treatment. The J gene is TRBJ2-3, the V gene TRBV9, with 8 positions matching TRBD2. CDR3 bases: TGTGCCAGCAGCGTAGGGCCGGGACTAGGAGATACGCAGTATTTT. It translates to CASSVGPGLGDTQYF.